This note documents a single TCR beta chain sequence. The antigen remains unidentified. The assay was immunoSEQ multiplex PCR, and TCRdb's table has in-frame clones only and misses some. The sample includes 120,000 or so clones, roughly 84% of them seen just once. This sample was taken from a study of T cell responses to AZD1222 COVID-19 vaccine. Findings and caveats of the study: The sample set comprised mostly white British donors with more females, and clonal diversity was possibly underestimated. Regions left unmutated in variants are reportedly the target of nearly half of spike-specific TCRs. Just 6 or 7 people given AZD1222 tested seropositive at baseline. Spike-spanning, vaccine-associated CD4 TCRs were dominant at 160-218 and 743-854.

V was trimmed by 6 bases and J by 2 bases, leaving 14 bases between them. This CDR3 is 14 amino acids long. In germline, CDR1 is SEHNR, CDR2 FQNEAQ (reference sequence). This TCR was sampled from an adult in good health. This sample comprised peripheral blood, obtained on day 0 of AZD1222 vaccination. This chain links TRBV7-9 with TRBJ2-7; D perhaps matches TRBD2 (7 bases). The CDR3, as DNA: TGTGCCAGCAGACCGGGGGGCCATCCCTACGAGCAGTACTTC. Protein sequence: CASRPGGHPYEQYF.